These 24 T cell receptor beta chains share one sample of origin, sequenced in a study of technical replicates of blood from a handful of donors. Clones were sequenced by immunoSEQ multiplex PCR, and TCRdb holds only the in-frame ones, with some missing. The table lists roughly 72,000 clones, 95% to 97% of them singletons. The sequencing sample was made of T cells isolated from PBMCs. These receptors all come from a human donor in good health.

The chain employs TRBV5-5 and TRBJ1-2; perhaps TRBD1 as D (6 bases). Germline V CDR1 and CDR2: SGHKS, YYEKEE (reference sequence). The V end lost 5 bases, the J end lost 0 bases, and 23 bases lay between the germline ends. This CDR3 comprises 18 residues. The CDR3 spells CASRVTPPRGPANYGYTF. CDR3 DNA sequence: TGTGCCAGCAGAGTGACCCCCCCCAGGGGCCCCGCTAACTATGGCTACACCTTC.

The V call is TRBV6-5, the J call TRBJ2-1; D is unclear. V was cut by 0 bases and J by 6 bases, with 3 bases left in between. CDR1 MNHEY and CDR2 SVGAGI come from the germline V gene. The CDR3 is 12 residues long. The CDR3 loop is CASSYSLNEQFF. DNA for the CDR3: TGTGCCAGCAGTTACTCTCTCAATGAGCAGTTCTTC.

The rearrangement links TRBV7-2 to TRBJ1-2; 9 nucleotides match TRBD1. J was trimmed by 3 bases and V by 5 bases; bases with no gene match: 13. CDR1 is SGHTA, CDR2 FQGNSA, per germline. The CDR3 spans 17 residues. CDR3 sequence reads: CASSPGQGINKDYGYTF. CDR3 DNA: TGTGCCAGCAGCCCGGGACAGGGAATCAATAAGGACTATGGCTACACCTTC.

The chain employs TRBV5-1 and TRBJ2-1; 9 nucleotides match TRBD1. This CDR3 region has 17 residues. Trimming removed 0 bases from V and 0 bases from J; junction bases left unmatched: 4. CDR1 is SGHRS, CDR2 YFSETQ, per germline. CDR3 residues: CASSLGGTGSSYNEQFF. Written as DNA, the CDR3 is TGCGCCAGCAGCTTGGGTGGGACAGGGAGCTCCTACAATGAGCAGTTCTTC.

The chain carries TRBV9 and TRBJ2-1; 7 nucleotides line up with TRBD1. Germline values: CDR1 SGDLS, CDR2 YYNGEE. The CDR3 spans 15 residues. V dropped 0 bases and J dropped 1; count of bases not matched to a gene: 1. The CDR3 DNA reads TGTGCCAGCAGCGTAGGGGGACAGTCCTACAATGAGCAGTTCTTC. Its protein is CASSVGGQSYNEQFF.

V is TRBV5-1 and J is TRBJ1-5; the D gene is possibly TRBD1 (5 bases). The CDR3 sequence is 13 residues long. The ends were cut back, 3 bases at V and 4 bases at J, with 8 bases in the middle. Per the germline V gene, CDR1 is SGHRS and CDR2 is YFSETQ. The CDR3 loop reads CASSSGYNQPQHF. The DNA of the CDR3 is TGCGCCAGCAGCTCAGGGTATAATCAGCCCCAGCATTTT. The full variable domain, in which reference TRBV5-1 and TRBJ1-5 provide the parts outside the CDR3, is KAGVTQTPRYLIKTRGQQVTLSCSPISGHRSVSWYQQTPGQGLQFLFEYFSETQRNKGNFPGRFSGRQFSNSRSEMNVSTLELGDSALYLCASSSGYNQPQHFGDGTRLSIL.

V usage is TRBV2 and J usage is TRBJ2-1, with 12 nucleotides matching TRBD2. V was clipped by 0 bases and J by 7 bases; unmatched bases: 10. CDR1 SNHLY and CDR2 FYNNEI come from the germline V gene. This CDR3 has 18 residues. This CDR3 reads CASSEATSGRIVGNEQFF. The CDR3 DNA reads TGTGCCAGCAGTGAAGCGACTAGCGGGAGAATTGTTGGGAATGAGCAGTTCTTC.

The rearrangement joins TRBV29-1 to TRBJ1-1; 8 nucleotides align to TRBD1. The CDR3 covers 13 residues. Germline CDR1 and CDR2: SQVTM and ANQGSEA. Trimming cost V 6 bases and J 4 bases; bases outside gene matches: 7. CDR3: CSVKTGVGTEAFF. CDR3 coding DNA: TGCAGCGTCAAGACAGGGGTGGGCACTGAAGCTTTCTTT.

The chain carries TRBV10-3 and TRBJ1-1, with unresolved D. V was pared by 2 bases and J by 9 bases, with 10 bases between. The CDR3 totals 12 residues. Germline CDR1 reads ENHRY; CDR2 reads SYGVKD. CDR3 region: CAISEMGDKAFF. CDR3 DNA: TGTGCCATCAGTGAGATGGGAGATAAAGCTTTCTTT.

Here the CDR3 reads CASSLVSSGQPQHF. CDR3 coding DNA: TGTGCCAGCAGCTTGGTTTCCTCCGGGCAGCCCCAGCATTTT. This rearrangement joins TRBV5-8 to TRBJ1-5; D not certain. This CDR3 is 14 amino acids long. Germline CDR1 and CDR2: SGHTS and YDEGEE. Trimming pared 0 bases from V and 7 bases from J, leaving 11 bases between.

This sequence joins TRBV11-2 and TRBJ2-3; a possible D gene is TRBD1 (6 bases). V dropped 1 base and J dropped 3 bases, with 17 bases sitting between them. The CDR3 is 17 amino acids. Germline V lookup: CDR1 SGHAT, CDR2 FQNNGV. CDR3 sequence: CASSLVAFGRGTDTQYF. In nucleotides, the CDR3 is TGTGCCAGCAGCTTAGTAGCTTTTGGCAGGGGAACAGATACGCAGTATTTT.

The J gene is TRBJ2-7, the V gene TRBV2; weak D call: TRBD2 (5 bases). CDR3 length: 14 amino acids. V was pared by 2 bases and J by 0 bases, with 8 bases between. Per germline, CDR1 SNHLY and CDR2 FYNNEI. The CDR3 DNA follows: TGTGCCAGCAGTGAACTCGGGAACTCCTACGAGCAGTACTTC. Its translation is CASSELGNSYEQYF. Looking up the rest from reference TRBV2 and TRBJ2-7 gives the full variable domain: EPEVTQTPSHQVTQMGQEVILRCVPISNHLYFYWYRQILGQKVEFLVSFYNNEISEKSEIFDDQFSVERPDGSNFTLKIRSTKLEDSAMYFCASSELGNSYEQYFGPGTRLTVT.

Written as DNA, the CDR3 is TGTGCCTGGAGCCCTGGACTGGCCCAAGAGACCCAGTACTTC. Translating gives CAWSPGLAQETQYF. The chain recombines TRBV30 with TRBJ2-5; D might be TRBD2 (5 bases). V was clipped by 3 bases and J by 1 base, with 12 bases between them. This CDR3 has 14 residues. Germline V gives CDR1 GTSNPN, CDR2 SVGIG (reference sequence).

This chain connects TRBV29-1 to TRBJ2-5, with D unresolved. In germline, CDR1 is SQVTM, CDR2 ANQGSEA. The CDR3 spans 11 residues. V lost 3 bases and J 5 bases, leaving 7 bases between the germline ends. CDR3 nucleotide sequence: TGCAGCGTTGAGCGGCTCGAGACCCAGTACTTC. It codes for CSVERLETQYF.

CDR3 residues: CASSEGLAENTGELFF. The CDR3 DNA is TGTGCCAGCAGCGAGGGACTAGCGGAGAACACCGGGGAGCTGTTTTTT. The chain has TRBV9 and TRBJ2-2, with 11 bases lining up with TRBD2. CDR1 and CDR2 (germline): SGDLS, YYNGEE. V dropped 3 bases and J dropped 1; count of bases not matched to a gene: 2. The CDR3 runs to 16 residues.

This sequence joins TRBV28 and TRBJ1-2; TRBD1 aligns across 11 bases. The germline V gene encodes CDR1 MDHEN and CDR2 SYDVKM. The CDR3 has 15 residues. The junction had 10 bases not matched to a gene; V was cut back by 5 bases and J by 8 bases. The CDR3 reads CASSTKGQGVSGYTF. As DNA, the CDR3 is TGTGCCAGCAGTACCAAGGGACAGGGGGTCTCAGGCTACACCTTC.

The chain has TRBV19 and TRBJ2-3; D possibly corresponds to TRBD2 (6 bases). V lost 3 bases to trimming and J lost 2 bases, with 9 bases between them. CDR1 is LNHDA and CDR2 is SQIVND in the germline V gene (reference sequence). CDR3 length equals 14 residues. As DNA, the CDR3 is TGTGCCAGTAGTATCCCTAGCGTCACAGATACGCAGTATTTT. Its protein product is CASSIPSVTDTQYF.

The chain has TRBV6-5 and TRBJ2-3, with D possibly TRBD2 on 6 matching bases. Looked up from germline, CDR1 is MNHEY and CDR2 is SVGAGI. The germline V and J ends were trimmed by 7 bases and 1 base, with 12 bases remaining between them. CDR3 length: 14 amino acids. The CDR3 nucleotides read TGTGCCAGCACGGGACTTACAGGCACAGATACGCAGTATTTT. Encoded protein: CASTGLTGTDTQYF.

V is TRBV5-4 and J is TRBJ2-7, with 8 positions matching TRBD1. Looked up from germline, CDR1 is SGHNT and CDR2 is YYREEE (reference sequence). Losses at the gene ends were 4 bases for V and 5 bases for J; bases not matched to a gene: 11. CDR3 size: 15 residues. The CDR3 DNA reads TGTGCCAGCAGCCCTGGGGGCCAGGGGGCTAACGAGCAGTACTTC. It yields the protein CASSPGGQGANEQYF.

The CDR3 loop reads CAWTMYSGGYEQYF. In DNA, the CDR3 is TGTGCCTGGACCATGTATAGCGGGGGCTACGAGCAGTACTTC. The genes are TRBV30 and TRBJ2-7; 9 bases are shared with TRBD2. Per germline, CDR1 GTSNPN and CDR2 SVGIG (reference sequence). This CDR3 spans 14 amino acids. J lost 3 bases, V lost 4 bases, and 7 bases had no gene match.

This sequence joins TRBV5-8 and TRBJ2-5; TRBD2 agrees at 8 bases. The germline CDR1 and CDR2 sequences are SGHTS and YDEGEE. The CDR3 runs to 15 residues. Trimming took 0 bases from V and 2 from J; bases not matched to a gene: 3. CDR3 in DNA: TGTGCCAGCAGCTTGGCGGGGGGGAGGCAAGAGACCCAGTACTTC. Translated: CASSLAGGRQETQYF.

This chain links TRBV7-9 with TRBJ2-1, with a tentative D call TRBD2 (5 bases). From germline, CDR1 is SEHNR and CDR2 FQNEAQ (reference sequence). V was trimmed by 3 bases and J by 9 bases, leaving 15 bases between them. This CDR3 region has 14 residues. The CDR3 DNA is TGTGCCAGCAGCTTGGCGGCCGTTGGGAGTGAGCAGTTCTTC. Amino acid sequence: CASSLAAVGSEQFF.

This chain joins TRBV11-2 and TRBJ2-3; 14 bases match TRBD2. Unmatched junction bases numbered 4, after V lost 5 bases and J lost 6 bases. The germline V gene encodes CDR1 SGHAT and CDR2 FQNNGV. The CDR3 is 15 amino acids. The CDR3 bases are TGTGCCAGCAGCGGGACTAGCGGGGGACCCGATACGCAGTATTTT. Protein sequence: CASSGTSGGPDTQYF.

The V call is TRBV5-6, the J call TRBJ2-1; no clear D gene. Germline V lookup: CDR1 SGHDT, CDR2 YYEEEE. There are 12 residues in the CDR3. V was clipped by 2 bases and J by 6 bases, with 6 bases between them. Written as DNA, the CDR3 is TGTGCCAGCAGCTTCCTAGTCAATGAGCAGTTCTTC. This gives the protein CASSFLVNEQFF.